Sequencing of this T cell receptor (beta chain) was carried out in a study of a mutant IDH1 vaccine in newly diagnosed glioma. Study in general: The therapy given earlier, which was standard therapy, consisted of radiotherapy, temozolomide, or both, and most of the patients received both. Study observations and caveats: Seemingly, top peripheral T cell clonotype changes bore no relation to pseudoprogression.

The CDR3 extends over 16 amino acids. J lost 6 bases, V lost 4 bases, and 9 bases had no gene match. The V gene's germline CDR1 is ENHRY and CDR2 SYGVKD. TCRdb keeps only in-frame clones here, not all; method: immunoSEQ multiplex PCR. The sample lists 26,000 or so clones, 83% occurring once. Of note for this clone: As yet, its antigen is unknown.

The sample's time point: week 35, safety follow-up. Doses comprised 300 ug of mutant IDH1 20-mer peptide each, plus topical imiquimod. The chain uses TRBV10-3 and TRBJ2-2; 9 nucleotides align to TRBD1. The sample was PBMCs, taken from a glioma patient whose treatment included an IDH1 peptide vaccine. The sequence was obtained from a man between 25 and 39 years old with glioma. This CDR3 is CAISGTGQGTSGELFF. The CDR3 DNA reads TGTGCCATCAGTGGAACGGGACAGGGTACCTCCGGGGAGCTGTTTTTT.